Listed below are T cell receptor beta chains from one sample, sequenced in a study of cytomegalovirus exposure and HLA in healthy donors. Generated by immunoSEQ multiplex PCR, the TCRdb table keeps only in-frame clones and is missing some. The table lists about 200,000 clones, 70% to 80% of them singletons. Sequencing used PBMCs. The receptors were sampled from a male donor in good health and CMV-seropositive. Both conserved end residues are part of each CDR3. A D gene is named only where the DNA matches it firmly. Clone size is shown for a subset of rows, as once, few, many or a class of expanded clone.

>TRBV19|TRBJ1-3|.|.
CASRGGDFSGNTIYF
>TRBV4-1|TRBJ2-5|TRBD2|once
CASSYGLAGVETQYF
>TRBV28|.|.|once
CASRESSYEQYF
>TRBV4-3|TRBJ1-4|TRBD1|once
CASSPEKGALGKLFF
>TRBV30|TRBJ2-3|.|.
CAWSAFTDTQYF
>TRBV6-6|TRBJ2-3|TRBD2|.
CASSYGGGYTDTQYF
>TRBV27|TRBJ2-7|TRBD1|.
CASRWTGGTYEQYF
>TRBV9|TRBJ1-1|.|.
CASSPREGNTEAFF
>TRBV5-1|TRBJ2-1|TRBD2|once
CASSSSGLGSNEQFF
>TRBV29-1|TRBJ1-1|.|.
CSVAGHKYTEAFF
>TRBV5-1|TRBJ1-4|.|.
CASSLERGGATNEKLFF
>TRBV6-6|TRBJ1-4|.|.
CASNRVGNEKLFF
>TRBV7-2|TRBJ1-1|.|few
CASSFLRVNTEAFF
>TRBV9|TRBJ1-2|.|.
CASSVTGRANYGYTF
>TRBV5-1|TRBJ2-7|.|.
CASSPNRVYEQYF
>TRBV18|TRBJ1-3|.|.
CASSPLGSSGNTIYF
>TRBV18|TRBJ2-4|TRBD2|.
CASSLSASGIDIQYF
>TRBV7-2|TRBJ2-7|TRBD2|.
CASSSSGGADYEQYF
>TRBV7-2|TRBJ2-1|.|.
CASSFQGSYNEQFF
>TRBV28|TRBJ1-1|.|.
CASRLLDSREAFF
>TRBV7-7|TRBJ2-2|.|.
CASSITGYTGELFF
>TRBV5-6|TRBJ2-4|TRBD1|once
CASSLTGQGKNIQYF
>TRBV9|TRBJ1-2|TRBD1|.
CASSGGTGAVSYGYTF
>TRBV15|TRBJ2-3|TRBD2|.
CATSRGGGRPSTDTQYF
>TRBV7-3|TRBJ2-5|.|.
CASNQGNPGETQYF
>TRBV11-2|TRBJ1-2|.|once
CASSLVLRGYTF
>TRBV2|TRBJ1-6|TRBD1|few
CANPGQPNSPLHF
>TRBV11-2|TRBJ2-1|TRBD2|.
CASSPGLAAGNEQFF
>TRBV18|TRBJ2-1|TRBD2|.
CASSPRSEGLAGNEQFF
>TRBV19|TRBJ2-1|.|.
CASSTGTGVWDEQFF
>TRBV5-6|TRBJ1-1|.|.
CASSFGFSGGTEAFF
>TRBV5-5|TRBJ1-1|.|.
CASSTGTLNTEAFF
>TRBV7-6|TRBJ1-5|TRBD1|.
CASSAGTGNQPQHF
>TRBV7-2|TRBJ2-7|TRBD1|once
CASSFVGTDYEQYF
>TRBV7-9|TRBJ1-1|TRBD1|.
CASRPTRTGNTEAFF
>TRBV21-1|TRBJ2-1|.|.
CASSKGLSSYNEQFF
>TRBV19|TRBJ2-7|TRBD1|.
CASGVLGTGGLEQYF
>TRBV18|TRBJ2-7|TRBD2|.
CASSPPRLAGKNEQYF
>TRBV4-2|TRBJ1-3|.|.
CASSQDGGGNTIYF
>TRBV7-9|TRBJ2-5|TRBD1|.
CASSLAATGEETQYF
>TRBV7-3|TRBJ2-1|TRBD2|.
CASSLSSAGGGDEQFF
>TRBV9|TRBJ2-1|.|few
CASSVLGLRGEQFF
>TRBV6-5|TRBJ1-3|TRBD1|.
CASRQTGVGNTIYF
>TRBV9|TRBJ2-5|TRBD1|.
CASSEAGTGSAETQYF
>TRBV18|TRBJ2-4|.|once
CASSPLTARVDIQYF